This T cell receptor beta chain is drawn from a study of OX40 agonist ivuxolimab in advanced cancers. Points from the study as a whole: The study found that CD8+ T cells averaged more expanded clones than CD4+.

Anyone with autoimmune disease history or systemic immunosuppression was excluded. CDR3 length equals 16 residues. Germline V CDR1 and CDR2: MDHEN, SYDVKM. With 6 bases removed from V and 2 bases from J, the gap between germline ends came to 17 bases. Clones were read by immunoSEQ multiplex PCR, and TCRdb kept only the in-frame ones, dropping some. The sample carries fewer than 85,000 clones, 85% to 90% recorded once. In the case of this clone: Its target is unknown.

The origin of this receptor is an adult with an advanced solid tumor such as melanoma, head and neck, liver or kidney cancer. Material: CD4+ or CD8+ T cells sorted from blood, obtained in a trial of the OX40 agonist ivuxolimab. The V and J genes are TRBV28 and TRBJ1-5; D is possibly TRBD1 (6 bases). CDR3 region: CASSSPQGLRNQPQHF. The DNA of the CDR3 is TGTGCCAGCAGCTCCCCCCAGGGGCTTCGCAATCAGCCCCAGCATTTT.